The 29 T cell receptor beta chains reported below all come from one sample, sequenced in a study of control samples from healthy donors and cancer patients. Only in-frame clones appear in the TCRdb table, and some are missing; sequencing was by immunoSEQ multiplex PCR. The table lists more than 110,000 clones, about nine tenths of them singletons. Sequencing input: blood. These receptors were taken from a man aged 25-45 years in good health.

The V and J genes are TRBV27 and TRBJ1-6; D gene unclear. The CDR3 spans 16 residues. Trimming shortened V by 3 bases and J by 3 bases, and 12 bases separated the two germline ends. Germline CDR1 is MNHEY and CDR2 is SMNVEV (reference sequence). As DNA, the CDR3 is TGTGCCAGCAGTTTTAATGGGGTCGTCTATAATTCACCCCTCCACTTT. Its translation is CASSFNGVVYNSPLHF.

The gene calls are TRBV11-2 and TRBJ1-2, with TRBD1 matching over 11 bases. Germline CDR1 is SGHAT and CDR2 is FQNNGV. J lost 5 bases, V lost 2 bases, and 7 bases had no gene match. CDR3 length: 16 residues. The CDR3 region is CASSLYGQGAWYGYTF. In DNA form, the CDR3 reads TGTGCCAGCAGCTTATACGGACAGGGGGCATGGTATGGCTACACCTTC.

This clone appeared a single time. The chain couples TRBV5-5 to TRBJ1-2; TRBD1 agrees at 10 bases. V shed 2 bases, J shed 2 bases, and the junction held 6 bases outside the gene matches. Germline V gene lookup returns CDR1 SGHKS and CDR2 YYEKEE (reference sequence). This CDR3 is built from 16 residues. DNA for the CDR3: TGTGCCAGCAGCTTTGACAGGGGGCTACTAAACTATGGCTACACCTTC. Its translation is CASSFDRGLLNYGYTF. The variable domain in full, with the rest retrieved from reference TRBV5-5 and TRBJ1-2, is DAGVTQSPTHLIKTRGQQVTLRCSPISGHKSVSWYQQVLGQGPQFIFQYYEKEERGRGNFPDRFSARQFPNYSSELNVNALLLGDSALYLCASSFDRGLLNYGYTFGSGTRLTVV.

V is TRBV7-9 and J is TRBJ2-5; D gene uncertain. Per germline, CDR1 SEHNR and CDR2 FQNEAQ (reference sequence). The V and J ends lost 3 bases and 2 bases respectively, with 7 bases between them. The CDR3 runs to 13 residues. The CDR3 DNA reads as TGTGCCAGCAGCTTCGTAGAACAAGAGACCCAGTACTTC. Protein: CASSFVEQETQYF.

V is TRBV7-2 and J is TRBJ1-1, with 7 bases fitting TRBD1. Germline CDR1 SGHTA, CDR2 FQGNSA. The CDR3 runs to 18 residues. The ends lost 7 bases at V and 0 bases at J; junction bases unmatched: 17. The CDR3 region is CASTSPRGGASMNTEAFF. The CDR3 DNA follows: TGTGCCAGCACCTCACCTCGAGGGGGCGCGAGTATGAACACTGAAGCTTTCTTT.

V and J are TRBV14 and TRBJ2-1; 8 bases fit TRBD2. V was clipped by 3 bases and J by 5 bases; unmatched bases: 6. This CDR3 has 15 residues. Germline assignment: CDR1 SGHDN and CDR2 FVKESK. CDR3 coding DNA: TGTGCCAGCAGCCAGTTAGTAGCGGGACACAATGAGCAGTTCTTC. Translation gives CASSQLVAGHNEQFF.

This clone showed up just a few times. V is TRBV19 and J is TRBJ1-5, with D possibly matching TRBD1 (5 bases). Germline V gives CDR1 LNHDA, CDR2 SQIVND (reference sequence). The V and J ends lost 8 bases and 8 bases respectively, with 19 bases between them. The CDR3 runs to 14 residues. CDR3 sequence (DNA): TGTGCCAGTTACGAAGAGGGGAGTAGCAAGCCCCAGCATTTT. Encoded protein: CASYEEGSSKPQHF.

A few counts support this clone. This sequence joins TRBV5-1 and TRBJ1-2, with D unresolved. The CDR3 is 15 residues long. Trimming cost V 0 bases and J 2 bases, with 11 bases left between them. Germline V lookup: CDR1 SGHRS, CDR2 YFSETQ. CDR3 nucleotide sequence: TGCGCCAGCAGCTTGGGGGGAAGAGGGAACTATGGCTACACCTTC. Amino acid sequence: CASSLGGRGNYGYTF.

The gene calls are TRBV24-1 and TRBJ2-1, with 8 bases identical to TRBD2. Germline CDR1 reads KGHDR; CDR2 reads SFDVKD. The V segment lost 3 bases and the J segment 2 bases; nucleotides outside the gene matches: 8. CDR3 length equals 17 residues. The CDR3 sequence is CATSDPNSGTTYNEQFF. The CDR3, as DNA: TGTGCCACCAGTGATCCGAATAGCGGGACGACCTACAATGAGCAGTTCTTC.

The CDR3 sequence is CASSYSAGTLKAFF. The CDR3 nucleotides read TGTGCCAGCAGTTACTCGGCAGGTACCCTGAAAGCTTTCTTT. The genes are TRBV6-5 and TRBJ1-1; no definite D call. This CDR3 has 14 amino acids. Germline V gene data show CDR1 as MNHEY and CDR2 as SVGAGI. The V end was cut by 0 bases, the J end by 9 bases, with 14 bases between.

The rearrangement links TRBV7-6 to TRBJ1-2; the match to TRBD1 covers 7 bases. The CDR3 is 14 amino acids. Per germline, CDR1 SGHVS and CDR2 FNYEAQ. Trimming took 5 bases from V and 2 from J; bases not matched to a gene: 5. The CDR3, as DNA: TGTGCCAGCAGCCCCCAGACAGGGAACTATGGCTACACCTTC. It specifies CASSPQTGNYGYTF. Supplemented by reference TRBV7-6 and TRBJ1-2, the full variable domain reads GAGVSQSPRYKVTKRGQDVALRCDPISGHVSLYWYRQALGQGPEFLTYFNYEAQQDKSGLPNDRFSAERPEGSISTLTIQRTEQRDSAMYRCASSPQTGNYGYTFGSGTRLTVV.

This rearrangement joins TRBV19 to TRBJ2-1, with 16 bases fitting TRBD2. CDR1 LNHDA and CDR2 SQIVND come from the germline V gene (reference sequence). The V and J ends lost 0 bases and 10 bases, in that order; junction bases with no gene match: 6. This CDR3 is built from 17 residues. CDR3 protein: CASSIDLPGLAGGEQFF. In nucleotides, the CDR3 is TGTGCCAGTAGTATAGATTTACCGGGACTAGCGGGAGGGGAGCAGTTCTTC.

The gene calls are TRBV24-1 and TRBJ1-5; 9 positions agree with TRBD1. The V gene end was trimmed by 3 bases and the J gene end by 3 bases; junction bases not matched to a gene: 8. The CDR3 has 17 residues. CDR1 is KGHDR, CDR2 SFDVKD, per germline. Written as DNA, the CDR3 is TGTGCCACCAGTGATCCCCGGACAGGGGCTAACAATCAGCCCCAGCATTTT. It codes for CATSDPRTGANNQPQHF.

The V call is TRBV28, the J call TRBJ2-5; TRBD2 is a possible D gene (7 bases). The CDR3 totals 13 residues. V was trimmed by 5 bases and J by 5 bases, leaving 12 bases between them. Germline CDR1 MDHEN, CDR2 SYDVKM. The CDR3 protein is CASSLQGGETQYF. The CDR3 DNA is TGTGCCAGCAGTCTACAGGGAGGGGAGACCCAGTACTTC.

The chain is built from TRBV27 and TRBJ1-3; D is undetermined. Germline CDR1 and CDR2: MNHEY and SMNVEV (reference sequence). V lost 4 bases, J lost 0 bases, and 7 bases lay in between. The CDR3 has 14 amino acids. The CDR3: CASSSRVSGNTIYF. The DNA for the CDR3 is TGTGCCAGCAGTTCAAGGGTCTCTGGAAACACCATATATTTT.

V is TRBV4-2 and J is TRBJ2-1; 7 bases map to TRBD2. Trimming removed 0 bases from V and 1 base from J; junction bases left unmatched: 3. Germline V gene data show CDR1 as LGHNA and CDR2 as YNFKEQ. The CDR3 is 16 amino acids. CDR3 amino acids: CASSQEGGGSYNEQFF. CDR3 sequence (DNA): TGTGCCAGCAGCCAAGAAGGCGGGGGATCCTACAATGAGCAGTTCTTC.

This clone was detected only once. The chain couples TRBV5-5 to TRBJ2-6; D unresolved. The CDR3 totals 15 residues. With 3 bases removed from V and 0 bases from J, the gap between germline ends came to 7 bases. Germline CDR1 SGHKS, CDR2 YYEKEE (reference sequence). The CDR3 nucleotides read TGTGCCAGCAGCTCAGGCTTCTCTGGGGCCAACGTCCTGACTTTC. Its translation: CASSSGFSGANVLTF.

The sample holds one count of this clone. The V gene is TRBV4-3, the J gene TRBJ2-7, with D hard to call. The CDR3 is 14 residues long. Germline CDR1 is LGHNA and CDR2 is YSLEER. V was trimmed by 0 bases and J by 3 bases, leaving 9 bases between them. The CDR3 is CASSQERVRYEQYF. CDR3 nucleotides: TGCGCCAGCAGCCAAGAACGAGTTCGCTACGAGCAGTACTTC.

This clone appeared a single time. The rearrangement joins TRBV7-2 to TRBJ2-1, with D possibly called TRBD1 or TRBD2 (5 bases each). This CDR3 spans 15 amino acids. V was cut by 7 bases and J by 0 bases, with 13 bases left in between. CDR1 and CDR2 from the germline V gene are SGHTA and FQGNSA. CDR3 residues: CASTRDVSSYNEQFF. The CDR3 region has the DNA TGTGCCAGCACCCGGGACGTAAGCTCCTACAATGAGCAGTTCTTC.

J is TRBJ2-1 and V is TRBV6-5, with D uncertain. V was cut by 4 bases and J by 5 bases, with 9 bases left in between. CDR1 and CDR2 from the germline V gene are MNHEY and SVGAGI. This CDR3 region has 13 residues. The CDR3 DNA sequence: TGTGCCAGCAGTTTTTGGGTAAACAATGAGCAGTTCTTC. This codes for CASSFWVNNEQFF.

The sample holds one count of this clone. V gene TRBV4-2 combines with J gene TRBJ2-7, with D unresolved. The CDR3 extends over 12 amino acids. Germline CDR1 and CDR2: LGHNA and YNFKEQ. V lost 0 bases and J 5 bases, leaving 5 bases between the germline ends. The CDR3 DNA reads TGTGCCAGCAGCCAAGATCGAAACGAGCAGTACTTC. Residues: CASSQDRNEQYF.

This rearrangement joins TRBV11-3 to TRBJ2-7; D might be TRBD1 (5 bases). The V and J ends lost 2 bases and 3 bases respectively, with 17 bases between them. This CDR3 region has 16 residues. CDR1 and CDR2 (germline): SGHNT, YENEEA. The CDR3 loop reads CASSLLSSQGSYEQYF. The CDR3 DNA is TGTGCCAGCAGCTTACTATCCAGCCAGGGAAGCTACGAGCAGTACTTC. The full variable domain, completed using reference TRBV11-3 and TRBJ2-7, is EAGVVQSPRYKIIEKKQPVAFWCNPISGHNTLYWYLQNLGQGPELLIRYENEEAVDDSQLPKDRFSAERLKGVDSTLKIQPAELGDSAVYLCASSLLSSQGSYEQYFGPGTRLTVT.

V usage is TRBV6-5 and J usage is TRBJ2-7; 8 nucleotides agree with TRBD1. The CDR3 spans 14 residues. The germline gives CDR1 MNHEY, CDR2 SVGAGI. V lost 7 bases and J lost 3; bases outside the gene matches: 8. CDR3 protein: CASTFPGGFYEQYF. In nucleotides, the CDR3 is TGTGCCAGCACCTTCCCAGGGGGCTTCTACGAGCAGTACTTC.

The gene calls are TRBV24-1 and TRBJ2-2, with D possibly being TRBD2 (6 bases). Germline V gives CDR1 KGHDR, CDR2 SFDVKD. V lost 4 bases to trimming and J lost 5 bases, with 13 bases between them. This CDR3 region has 15 residues. CDR3 sequence: CATSDPTSATGELFF. The CDR3 coding sequence is TGTGCCACCAGTGACCCGACTAGTGCTACCGGGGAGCTGTTTTTT.

The V gene is TRBV19, the J gene TRBJ2-5; tentatively, D is TRBD2 (6 bases). The CDR3 has 15 residues. The V gene lost 4 bases and the J gene lost 0 bases, with 12 bases spanning the gap. From germline, CDR1 is LNHDA and CDR2 SQIVND (reference sequence). The CDR3, as DNA: TGTGCCAGTAGTACCGGGACTTCGTACCAAGAGACCCAGTACTTC. Translating it yields CASSTGTSYQETQYF.

The chain employs TRBV5-1 and TRBJ1-5; 7 bases fit TRBD1. This CDR3 is built from 13 residues. Germline assignment: CDR1 SGHRS and CDR2 YFSETQ. The V and J ends lost 4 bases and 7 bases, in that order; junction bases with no gene match: 5. CDR3 sequence: CASSPTGAQPQHF. DNA of the CDR3: TGCGCCAGCAGCCCCACAGGGGCCCAGCCCCAGCATTTT.

This sequence joins TRBV29-1 and TRBJ1-2, with D possibly being TRBD1 (5 bases). V was pared by 5 bases and J by 1 base, with 14 bases between. Per germline, CDR1 SQVTM and CDR2 ANQGSEA. There are 14 residues in the CDR3. CDR3 DNA sequence: TGCAGCGTTAACACTGCGGGGCTTAACTATGGCTACACCTTC. Translating it yields CSVNTAGLNYGYTF. Filled out from reference TRBV29-1 and TRBJ1-2, the complete variable domain reads SAVISQKPSRDICQRGTSLTIQCQVDSQVTMMFWYRQQPGQSLTLIATANQGSEATYESGFVIDKFPISRPNLTFSTLTVSNMSPEDSSIYLCSVNTAGLNYGYTFGSGTRLTVV.

The genes are TRBV7-9 and TRBJ1-1; D uncertain. The CDR3 covers 15 residues. V lost 2 bases and J 1 base, leaving 11 bases between the germline ends. Germline V gives CDR1 SEHNR, CDR2 FQNEAQ (reference sequence). The CDR3, as DNA: TGTGCCAGCAGCTTAAACACAGTCCCGAACACTGAAGCTTTCTTT. Translating it yields CASSLNTVPNTEAFF.

V and J are TRBV21-1 and TRBJ2-1; the table's D call, TRBD2, has no DNA check behind it. TRBV21-1 is assigned pseudogene status. The CDR3 loop spans 17 amino acids. The CDR3 DNA sequence: TGTGCCAGCAGCAAATTCGGCGCGGAGAGCTCCTACAATGAGCAGTTCTTC. Translation: CASSKFGAESSYNEQFF.